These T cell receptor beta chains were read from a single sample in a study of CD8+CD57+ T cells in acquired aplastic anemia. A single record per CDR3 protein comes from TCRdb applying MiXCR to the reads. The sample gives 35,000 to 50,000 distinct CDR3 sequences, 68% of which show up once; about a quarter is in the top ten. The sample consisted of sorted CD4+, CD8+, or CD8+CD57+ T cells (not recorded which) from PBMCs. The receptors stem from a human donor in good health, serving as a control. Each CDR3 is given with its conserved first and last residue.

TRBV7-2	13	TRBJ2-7	CASSFRTDYEQYF
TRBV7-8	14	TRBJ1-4	CASSSGQGNEKLFF
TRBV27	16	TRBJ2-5	CASSLSSGGALKTQYF
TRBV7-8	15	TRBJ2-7	CASSLEGQPLYEQYF
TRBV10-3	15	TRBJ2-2	CAISRDRGRTGELFF
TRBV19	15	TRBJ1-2	CASSMSVQGHYGYTF
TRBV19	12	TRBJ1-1	CASSMYGTEAFF
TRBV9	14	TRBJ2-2	CASSVTSGTGELFF
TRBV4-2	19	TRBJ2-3	CASSPTGLAGGPSTDTQYF
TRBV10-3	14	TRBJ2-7	CAISESFLQFEQYF
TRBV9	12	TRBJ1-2	CASSFSDRVISF
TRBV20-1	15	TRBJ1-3	CSARDGQKDGNTIYF
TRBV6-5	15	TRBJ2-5	CASSYSGGRGETQYF
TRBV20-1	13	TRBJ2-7	CSARGTDGGEQYF
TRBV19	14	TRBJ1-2	CASENRDDDYGYTF
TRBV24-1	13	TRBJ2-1	CATSYSNYNEQFF
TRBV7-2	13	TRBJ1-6	CAGSPIPDSPLHF
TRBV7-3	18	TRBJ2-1	CASSLSASGDNPLNEQFF
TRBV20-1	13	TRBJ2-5	CSVASGIQETQYF
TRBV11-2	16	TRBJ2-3	CASSLVPGPSTDTQYF
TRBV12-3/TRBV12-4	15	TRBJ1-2	CASSPALARDYGYTF
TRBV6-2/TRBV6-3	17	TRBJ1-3	CASSYSIGPNSGNTIYF
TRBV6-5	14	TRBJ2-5	CASSYLGSQETQYF
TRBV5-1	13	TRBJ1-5	CASSLGVDQPQHF
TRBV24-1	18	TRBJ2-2	CATSDDPTESKGGGELFF
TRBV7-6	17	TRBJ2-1	CASSSTLLAGGAGEQFF
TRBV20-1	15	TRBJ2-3	CSARGTSGGRDTQYF
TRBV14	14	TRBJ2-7	CASSQYRGRYEQYF
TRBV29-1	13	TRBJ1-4	CSVGTGGDEKLFF
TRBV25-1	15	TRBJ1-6	CASSESHNLNSPLHF
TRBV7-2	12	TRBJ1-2	CASSQRNYGYTF
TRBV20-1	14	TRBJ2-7	CSAVLAGASYEQYF
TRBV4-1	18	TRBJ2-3	CASSQEAGTVWVNLPQYF
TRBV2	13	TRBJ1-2	CASSGLGTYGYTF
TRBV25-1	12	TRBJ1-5	CASSEWGQPQHF
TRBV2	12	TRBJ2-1	CASRGSGSREFF
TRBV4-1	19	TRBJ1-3	CASSQDPPSLPSSGNTIYF
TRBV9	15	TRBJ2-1	CASSSSGESYNEQFF
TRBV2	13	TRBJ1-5	CASSEAWNQPQHF
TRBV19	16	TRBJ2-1	CASSAGQGGSYNEQFF
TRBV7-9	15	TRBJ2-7	CASSVNPGIGYEQYF
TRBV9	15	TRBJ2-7	CASSVGGGRSYEQYF
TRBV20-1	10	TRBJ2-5	CSATQETQYF
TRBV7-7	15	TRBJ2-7	CASSLATGSPYEQYF
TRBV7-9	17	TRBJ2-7	CASSLNTPIQGAGEQYF
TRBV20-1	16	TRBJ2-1	CSARDPLAGDNNEQFF
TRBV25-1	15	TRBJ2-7	CASSERLGVTYEQYF
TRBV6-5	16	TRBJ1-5	CASSYPTGYSNQPQHF
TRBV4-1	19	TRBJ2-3	CASSQELPQRLVVTDTQYF
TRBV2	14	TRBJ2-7	CASRAGQGAYEQYF
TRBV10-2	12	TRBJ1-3	CASDGDGNTIYF
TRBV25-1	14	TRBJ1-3	CASSEERSGNTIYF
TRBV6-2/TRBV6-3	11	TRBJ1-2	CATRKNYGYTF
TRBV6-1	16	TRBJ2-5	CASSDVSGGYQETQYF
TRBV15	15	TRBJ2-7	CATSSDRDSSYEQYF
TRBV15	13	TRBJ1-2	CATSRAINYGYTF
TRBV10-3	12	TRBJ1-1	CAIGGGNTEAFF
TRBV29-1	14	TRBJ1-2	CSVEGLRGYYGYTF